Below are 13 T cell receptor beta chains sequenced from a single sample in a study of cytomegalovirus exposure and HLA in healthy donors. Primers: 60 Vbeta forward and 13 Jbeta reverse. Clones were sequenced by immunoSEQ multiplex PCR, and TCRdb holds only the in-frame ones, with some missing. The repertoire holds approximately 200,000 clones, with 85% as singletons. Material: PBMCs. All receptors come from a human donor in good health.

The gene calls are TRBV27 and TRBJ2-3; 8 bases fit TRBD2. This CDR3 has 15 amino acids. Germline values: CDR1 MNHEY, CDR2 SMNVEV (reference sequence). J lost 0 bases, V lost 6 bases, and 5 bases had no gene match. CDR3 bases: TGTGCCAGCAGACATAGCGGGGCGAGCACAGATACGCAGTATTTT. This translates into CASRHSGASTDTQYF.

As to this clone: A read error may account for a junction end that differs from germline. The chain is built from TRBV7-9 and TRBJ2-7; D possibly matches TRBD1 or TRBD2 (6 bases each). The germline CDR1 and CDR2 sequences are SEHNR and FQNEAQ (reference sequence). The CDR3 loop spans 13 amino acids. The CDR3 is CSSGSWTDYEQYF. The CDR3 DNA reads TGTTCCAGCGGGTCGTGGACAGATTACGAGCAGTACTTC.

This clone was counted once. The chain has TRBV25-1 and TRBJ2-7, with 8 bases matching TRBD2. From germline, CDR1 is MGHDK and CDR2 SYGVNS. J was trimmed by 5 bases and V by 1 base; bases with no gene match: 10. CDR3 length equals 16 residues. The CDR3 DNA follows: TGTGCCAGCAGTGAATTCGCGGACAGCGGGAGACACGAGCAGTACTTC. Its protein is CASSEFADSGRHEQYF.

V is TRBV6-5 and J is TRBJ2-1; D is possibly TRBD2 (6 bases). Germline assignment: CDR1 MNHEY and CDR2 SVGAGI. The CDR3 covers 16 residues. Between the trimmed V and J ends, which lost 3 bases and 8 bases, there was a span of 20 bases. CDR3 region: CASSYSRRGGPHEQFF. DNA of the CDR3: TGTGCCAGCAGTTATAGTCGGCGGGGAGGCCCCCATGAGCAGTTCTTC.

The V call is TRBV6-1, the J call TRBJ1-5; D is perhaps TRBD1 (6 bases). Trimming stripped 4 bases from V and 0 bases from J, with 10 bases between. The germline V gene has CDR1 MNHNS and CDR2 SASEGT. This CDR3 comprises 15 residues. The CDR3 nucleotides read TGTGCCAGCAGTGGGGGGGGGCCTAGCAATCAGCCCCAGCATTTT. Translating it yields CASSGGGPSNQPQHF.

The chain employs TRBV27 and TRBJ2-2, with TRBD2 identical over 10 bases. V lost 6 bases to trimming and J lost 2 bases; unmatched junction nucleotides: 9. Germline CDR1 and CDR2: MNHEY and SMNVEV (reference sequence). The CDR3 spans 17 residues. The DNA for the CDR3 is TGTGCCAGCAGGTCACTAGCGGGGAGGGATAACACCGGGGAGCTGTTTTTT. Its translation: CASRSLAGRDNTGELFF.

This chain links TRBV7-3 with TRBJ2-2; 8 nucleotides line up with TRBD1. Trimming removed 5 bases from V and 3 bases from J; junction bases left unmatched: 5. This CDR3 has 15 residues. In germline, CDR1 is SGHTA, CDR2 FQGTGA. In nucleotides, the CDR3 is TGTGCCAGCAGCGCGCAGGGGGCATACACCGGGGAGCTGTTTTTT. Protein product: CASSAQGAYTGELFF.

The chain combines TRBV5-1 with TRBJ2-5; a weak D match, TRBD1 (5 bases). CDR1 is SGHRS, CDR2 YFSETQ, per germline. This CDR3 has 13 amino acids. The V end was cut by 2 bases, the J end by 2 bases, with 7 bases between. CDR3 DNA sequence: TGCGCCAGCAGCTTCCAGGGTCAAGAGACCCAGTACTTC. Translated: CASSFQGQETQYF.

This clone has only one observation. This sequence joins TRBV18 and TRBJ2-7, with 8 bases identical to TRBD2. Unmatched junction bases numbered 1, after V lost 3 bases and J lost 3 bases. Germline V lookup: CDR1 KGHSH, CDR2 LQKENI. CDR3 length: 13 residues. CDR3 nucleotide sequence: TGTGCCAGCTCACCGGGACTAGTCTACGAGCAGTACTTC. Translation: CASSPGLVYEQYF.

The table lists this clone with a few counts. The gene calls are TRBV4-3 and TRBJ2-7; the match to TRBD2 covers 7 bases. The CDR3 sequence is 18 residues long. Germline V lookup: CDR1 LGHNA, CDR2 YSLEER. With V trimmed by 0 bases and J by 4 bases, 15 bases remained unmatched. The CDR3 loop is CASSQDRGIAAGEYEQYF. CDR3 in DNA: TGCGCCAGCAGCCAAGATCGAGGGATCGCTGCGGGGGAGTACGAGCAGTACTTC.

The chain is built from TRBV6-5 and TRBJ2-5; D possibly corresponds to TRBD2 (5 bases). Trimming removed 3 bases at V and 1 base at J, with 12 bases between. Germline CDR1 is MNHEY and CDR2 is SVGAGI. This CDR3 is built from 15 residues. For the CDR3, the DNA is TGTGCCAGCAGTTATTTAAGCGGCCTCCAAGAGACCCAGTACTTC. This codes for CASSYLSGLQETQYF.

This clone has a handful of counts. This chain links TRBV2 with TRBJ2-1; TRBD2 agrees at 9 bases. CDR3 size: 17 residues. Germline V CDR1 and CDR2: SNHLY, FYNNEI. V was pared by 4 bases and J by 9 bases, with 16 bases of the junction left unmatched. The CDR3 is CASSGLSSGRPMGEQFF. CDR3 sequence (DNA): TGTGCCAGCAGTGGTTTATCGAGCGGGAGGCCCATGGGTGAGCAGTTCTTC. The variable domain in full, with the rest retrieved from reference TRBV2 and TRBJ2-1, is EPEVTQTPSHQVTQMGQEVILRCVPISNHLYFYWYRQILGQKVEFLVSFYNNEISEKSEIFDDQFSVERPDGSNFTLKIRSTKLEDSAMYFCASSGLSSGRPMGEQFFGPGTRLTVL.

The gene calls are TRBV2 and TRBJ1-3, with 7 bases aligning to TRBD1. This CDR3 comprises 17 residues. The J segment lost 0 bases and the V segment lost 2 bases, leaving 7 bases of the junction unmatched. Germline-derived CDR1 and CDR2 are SNHLY and FYNNEI. The CDR3 coding sequence is TGTGCCAGCAGTGAACTGCAGGGGGTAGGCTCTGGAAACACCATATATTTT. Amino acid sequence: CASSELQGVGSGNTIYF.